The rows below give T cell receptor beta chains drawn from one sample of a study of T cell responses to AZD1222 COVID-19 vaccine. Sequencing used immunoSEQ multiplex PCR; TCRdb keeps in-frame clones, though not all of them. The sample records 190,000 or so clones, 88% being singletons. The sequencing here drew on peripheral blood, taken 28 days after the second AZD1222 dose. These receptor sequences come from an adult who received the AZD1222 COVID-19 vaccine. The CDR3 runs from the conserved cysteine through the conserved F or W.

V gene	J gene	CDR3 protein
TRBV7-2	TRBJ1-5	CASSSWTGGSQPQHF
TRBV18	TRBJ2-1	CASSPNNEQFF
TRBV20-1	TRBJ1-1	CSAPGQVEAFF
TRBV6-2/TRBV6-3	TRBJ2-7	CASSYTSGYEQYF
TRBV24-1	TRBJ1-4	CATMGDDNEKLFF
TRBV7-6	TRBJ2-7	CASSFLPGGDSPGEQYF
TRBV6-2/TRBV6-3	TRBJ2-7	CASSPQNSYEQYF
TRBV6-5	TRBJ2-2	CASSPTRNTGELFF
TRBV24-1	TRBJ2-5	CATSDFETQYF
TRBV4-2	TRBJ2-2	CASSQDLSRKNTGELFF
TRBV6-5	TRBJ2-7	CASSYEGSGSVYEQYF
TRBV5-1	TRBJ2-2	CASSQKGPLITGELFF
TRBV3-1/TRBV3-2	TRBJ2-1	CASHERGDNNEQFF
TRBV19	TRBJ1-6	CASSIIESGSPLHF
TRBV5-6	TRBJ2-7	CASSDPTSLTSSYEQYF
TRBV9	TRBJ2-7	CASSLRGTKDYEQYF
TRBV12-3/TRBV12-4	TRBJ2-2	CASSQGPGELFF
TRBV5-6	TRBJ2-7	CASSFRASGRYEQYF
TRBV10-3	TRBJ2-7	CAISELGTEAYEQYF
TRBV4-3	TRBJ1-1	CASSQDTGTGYTEAFF
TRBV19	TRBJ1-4	CASRKNRNEKLFF
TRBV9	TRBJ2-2	CASSVASPGTGELFF
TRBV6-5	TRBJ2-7	CASSYGLADYEQYF
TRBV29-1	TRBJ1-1	CSARQGMNTEAFF
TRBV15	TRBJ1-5	CATSWPGQGGNQPQHF
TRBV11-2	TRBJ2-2	CASSPGLTGELFF
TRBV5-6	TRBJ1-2	CASSRTGGLLGGYTF
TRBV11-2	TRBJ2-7	CASSLDLNRVSYEQYF
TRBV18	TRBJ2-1	CASSPPGLAGALYNEQFF
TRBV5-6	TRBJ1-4	CASSLGASRWTEKLFF
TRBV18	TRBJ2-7	CASSPALAYEQYF
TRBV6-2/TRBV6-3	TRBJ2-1	CASSRSMLAYNEQFF
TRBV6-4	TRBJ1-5	CASSESWGGDQPQHF
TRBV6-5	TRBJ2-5	CASSYTPEETQYF
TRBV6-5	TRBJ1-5	CASSYSLGNQPQHF
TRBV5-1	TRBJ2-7	CASSAALALSSYEQYF
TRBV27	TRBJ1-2	CASSLRGRANYGYTF
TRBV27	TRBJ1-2	CASSLSGVYGYTF
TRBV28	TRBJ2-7	CASIDPGTRLGEQYF
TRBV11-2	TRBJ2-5	CASSPSSGSHQETQYF
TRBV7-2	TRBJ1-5	CASSPATGSSQPQHF
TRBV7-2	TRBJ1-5	CASSLGRSSNQPQHF
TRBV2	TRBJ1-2	CASTYSFSGYTF
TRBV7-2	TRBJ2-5	CASSHHRDSQETQYF
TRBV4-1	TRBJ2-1	CASSLGTSGSDEQFF
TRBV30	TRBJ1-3	CAWSADRQGSSGNTIYF
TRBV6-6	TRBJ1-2	CASSYSGGYGYTF
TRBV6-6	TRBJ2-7	CASSYRQGYEQYF